This T cell receptor (beta chain) comes out of a study of blood T cell repertoires in COVID-19. Study-wide context: PBMCs, B-cell-depleted T cells, or T cells were the source of the cDNA or gDNA that made up the material.

The table came from immunoSEQ multiplex PCR; TCRdb's copy has only in-frame clones and leaves some out. The sample lists some 320,000 clones, over 90% occurring once. CDR1 is SGHTA, CDR2 FQGNSA, per germline. There are 13 residues in the CDR3. Trimming stripped 5 bases from V and 3 bases from J, with 11 bases between. The clonotype comes from a woman aged 30 to 39 who had been exposed to COVID-19. Sequences were obtained from PBMCs or T cells enriched from blood (not recorded which). The chain joins TRBV7-2 to TRBJ2-7; TRBD2 might be the D (6 bases). CDR3 in DNA: TGTGCCAGCAGCAACCGGGGGAGCTACGAGCAGTACTTC. Translating it yields CASSNRGSYEQYF. Looking up the rest from reference TRBV7-2 and TRBJ2-7 gives the full variable domain: GAGVSQSPSNKVTEKGKDVELRCDPISGHTALYWYRQSLGQGLEFLIYFQGNSAPDKSGLPSDRFSAERTGGSVSTLTIQRTQQEDSAVYLCASSNRGSYEQYFGPGTRLTVT.